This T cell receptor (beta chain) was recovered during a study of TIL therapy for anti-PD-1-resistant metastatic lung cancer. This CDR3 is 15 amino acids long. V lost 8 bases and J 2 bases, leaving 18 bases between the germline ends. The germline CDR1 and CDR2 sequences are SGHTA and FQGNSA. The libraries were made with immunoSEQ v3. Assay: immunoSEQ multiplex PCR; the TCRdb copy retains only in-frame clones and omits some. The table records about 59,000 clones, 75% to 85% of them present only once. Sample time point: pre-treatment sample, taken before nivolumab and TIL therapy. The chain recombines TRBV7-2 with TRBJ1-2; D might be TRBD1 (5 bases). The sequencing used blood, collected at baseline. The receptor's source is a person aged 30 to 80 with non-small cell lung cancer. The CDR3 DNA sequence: TGTGCCAGCTCCCCGATTTGGGACTCAAACTATGGCTACACCTTC. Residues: CASSPIWDSNYGYTF.